These 16 T cell receptor beta chains came from one sample sequenced in a study of shared clonotypes between healthy human individuals. Data came from immunoSEQ multiplex PCR; TCRdb stores just in-frame clones and leaves some out. Of approximately 980,000 clones in the sample, around 80% were seen once. Sample: memory CD4+ T cells sorted from blood. Subset denoted: CD45RA-negative fraction. The source is a man aged 18 to 35 in good health.

The chain uses TRBV5-1 and TRBJ1-2, with 8 bases that match TRBD1. V trimming: 0 bases; J trimming: 4 bases; junction bases outside the gene matches: 5. Germline lookup yields CDR1 SGHRS and CDR2 YFSETQ. The CDR3 runs to 15 residues. The CDR3 reads CASSLDTTGGYGYTF. CDR3 in DNA: TGCGCCAGCAGCTTGGATACAACAGGGGGCTATGGCTACACCTTC. The whole variable domain, remainder taken from reference TRBV5-1 and TRBJ1-2, is KAGVTQTPRYLIKTRGQQVTLSCSPISGHRSVSWYQQTPGQGLQFLFEYFSETQRNKGNFPGRFSGRQFSNSRSEMNVSTLELGDSALYLCASSLDTTGGYGYTFGSGTRLTVV.

This clone was detected once. J is TRBJ2-1 and V is TRBV5-1; D unclear. The germline gives CDR1 SGHRS, CDR2 YFSETQ. CDR3 size: 15 residues. V lost 1 base and J lost 0, with 8 bases in between. CDR3: CASSLNWDSYNEQFF. The CDR3 DNA sequence: TGCGCCAGCAGCTTGAATTGGGACTCCTACAATGAGCAGTTCTTC. Full variable domain (remainder filled in from reference TRBV5-1 and TRBJ2-1): KAGVTQTPRYLIKTRGQQVTLSCSPISGHRSVSWYQQTPGQGLQFLFEYFSETQRNKGNFPGRFSGRQFSNSRSEMNVSTLELGDSALYLCASSLNWDSYNEQFFGPGTRLTVL.

The chain is built from TRBV15 and TRBJ1-5, with 7 bases that match TRBD1. J lost 4 bases, V lost 0 bases, and 6 bases had no gene match. The CDR3 has 16 amino acids. The germline CDR1 and CDR2 sequences are LNHNV and YYDKDF (reference sequence). The DNA of the CDR3 is TGTGCCACCAGCAGAGATCGGGCAGGGGGGAATCAGCCCCAGCATTTT. This sequence encodes CATSRDRAGGNQPQHF.

This clone occurred once. The gene calls are TRBV10-2 and TRBJ2-3, with D unresolved. Trimming pared 4 bases from V and 0 bases from J, leaving 11 bases between. Germline-derived CDR1 and CDR2 are WSHSY and SAAADI. The CDR3 runs to 15 residues. The chain's CDR3 is CASSVDTDSTDTQYF. CDR3 DNA sequence: TGCGCCAGCAGTGTAGATACCGACAGCACAGATACGCAGTATTTT.

This chain connects TRBV5-8 to TRBJ2-1; TRBD2 matches 7 bases. This CDR3 is 15 amino acids long. V gave up 0 bases and J gave up 3 bases; unmatched junction bases: 3. Germline values: CDR1 SGHTS, CDR2 YDEGEE. The CDR3 DNA follows: TGTGCCAGCAGCTTGGGCGGGAGAAGCTACAATGAGCAGTTCTTC. It encodes CASSLGGRSYNEQFF.

There are a few counts of this clone. The chain couples TRBV6-5 to TRBJ2-3; 10 bases are a match to TRBD2. CDR3 length: 14 amino acids. Germline V CDR1 and CDR2: MNHEY, SVGAGI. Trimming removed 2 bases from V and 5 bases from J; junction bases left unmatched: 1. The CDR3 loop is CASSYQREGDTQYF. CDR3 coding DNA: TGTGCCAGCAGTTACCAGCGGGAGGGAGATACGCAGTATTTT.

J is TRBJ2-3 and V is TRBV7-2; D unresolved. V lost 1 base and J lost 3, with 8 bases in between. This CDR3 is built from 14 residues. Germline-derived CDR1 and CDR2 are SGHTA and FQGNSA. In nucleotides, the CDR3 is TGTGCCAGCAGCTTAGAACGGTCGACAGATACGCAGTATTTT. This translates into CASSLERSTDTQYF. Full variable domain (missing parts from reference TRBV7-2 and TRBJ2-3): GAGVSQSPSNKVTEKGKDVELRCDPISGHTALYWYRQSLGQGLEFLIYFQGNSAPDKSGLPSDRFSAERTGGSVSTLTIQRTQQEDSAVYLCASSLERSTDTQYFGPGTRLTVL.

This clone has a handful of counts. V and J are TRBV10-3 and TRBJ2-5; 12 bases agree with TRBD1. This CDR3 comprises 17 residues. The germline V gene has CDR1 ENHRY and CDR2 SYGVKD. V trimming: 6 bases; J trimming: 4 bases; junction bases outside the gene matches: 12. The CDR3 region has the DNA TGTGCCATCAGCAATTCCGGGACAGGGGGCTTGCTAGAGACCCAGTACTTC. Protein: CAISNSGTGGLLETQYF.

There are many counts of this clone. The V call is TRBV23-1, the J call TRBJ2-3; possible D gene TRBD1, 6 bases. TRBV23-1 is an open reading frame whose function is uncertain. The CDR3 is 16 amino acids. V lost 6 bases to trimming and J lost 4 bases, with 20 bases between them. The CDR3 here is CASSLNRDLVSDTQYF. The CDR3 region has the DNA TGCGCCAGCAGCCTAAACAGGGACCTTGTGTCAGATACGCAGTATTTT.

J is TRBJ2-7 and V is TRBV27; D unclear. The CDR3 has 14 residues. The V gene lost 6 bases and the J gene lost 2 bases, with 14 bases spanning the gap. Germline CDR1 MNHEY, CDR2 SMNVEV (reference sequence). Here the CDR3 DNA reads TGTGCCAGCAGGCTCAACAGAGTGACCTACGAGCAGTACTTC. Its translation is CASRLNRVTYEQYF.

J is TRBJ2-3 and V is TRBV5-4, with 8 bases that match TRBD2. The ends lost 6 bases at V and 3 bases at J; junction bases unmatched: 12. The V gene's germline CDR1 is SGHNT and CDR2 YYREEE (reference sequence). The CDR3 totals 16 residues. The CDR3, as DNA: TGTGCCAGCAACTGGGTATCGGGGGGGCAAACAGATACGCAGTATTTT. Translation: CASNWVSGGQTDTQYF.

The table lists this clone with a few counts. The CDR3 nucleotides are TGTGCCAGCAGTCGGGGGGCAGTGAACACTGAAGCTTTCTTT. Amino acid sequence: CASSRGAVNTEAFF. The chain combines TRBV11-3 with TRBJ1-1, with D possibly being TRBD1 (6 bases). This CDR3 comprises 14 residues. The V gene's germline CDR1 is SGHNT and CDR2 YENEEA. V was shortened by 6 bases and J by 0 bases, with 11 bases between the two germline ends.

The chain joins TRBV27 to TRBJ1-1; a possible D gene is TRBD1 (5 bases). Germline assignment: CDR1 MNHEY and CDR2 SMNVEV (reference sequence). The V end lost 4 bases, the J end lost 4 bases, and 13 bases lay between the germline ends. This CDR3 contains 14 residues. CDR3: CASSSLGTSTEAFF. In nucleotides, the CDR3 is TGTGCCAGCAGTTCCCTAGGGACCAGCACTGAAGCTTTCTTT.

The rearrangement links TRBV6-1 to TRBJ1-3; no clear D. CDR3 length: 15 residues. Trimming cost V 6 bases and J 0 bases, with 12 bases left between them. Germline-derived CDR1 and CDR2 are MNHNS and SASEGT. Here the CDR3 reads CASRVYPSSGNTIYF. The CDR3 nucleotides are TGTGCCAGCAGAGTTTACCCGAGCTCTGGAAACACCATATATTTT.

The chain couples TRBV30 to TRBJ2-3; 7 bases line up with TRBD2. Germline values: CDR1 GTSNPN, CDR2 SVGIG (reference sequence). Unmatched junction bases numbered 9, after V lost 6 bases and J lost 3 bases. The CDR3 is 14 residues long. In DNA, the CDR3 is TGTGCCTGCTGGGGAGGGGTAACGACAGATACGCAGTATTTT. Translated, it gives CACWGGVTTDTQYF.

The chain recombines TRBV7-9 with TRBJ1-1, with D uncertain. Germline CDR1 SEHNR, CDR2 FQNEAQ (reference sequence). This CDR3 is 14 amino acids long. V gave up 6 bases and J gave up 1 base, with 12 bases separating them. CDR3 DNA sequence: TGTGCCAGCAGATCGTCCGCGACGAACACTGAAGCTTTCTTT. Translating it yields CASRSSATNTEAFF.